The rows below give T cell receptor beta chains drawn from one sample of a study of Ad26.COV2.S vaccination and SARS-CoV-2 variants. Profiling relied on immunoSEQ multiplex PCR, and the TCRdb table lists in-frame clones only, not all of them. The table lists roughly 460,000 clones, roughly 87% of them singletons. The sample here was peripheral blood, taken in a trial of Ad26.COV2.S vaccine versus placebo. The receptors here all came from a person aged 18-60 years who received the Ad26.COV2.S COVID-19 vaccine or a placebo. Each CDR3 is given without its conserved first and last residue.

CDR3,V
ASSLDPDFSNSPLH,TRBV11-2
ASSEFGGQETQY,TRBV25-1
ASSQDRTPYNEQF,TRBV4-1
ASSQDFRARVGETQY,TRBV4-3
ASSRDRQLNTEAF,TRBV4-3
ASSDSPGGPNTGELF,TRBV6-4
ASSGQAVNTGELF,TRBV7-8
ASSPLQSPTDTQY,TRBV18
ASSLGQGNVGAF,TRBV28
ASLVGYGTEAF,TRBV2